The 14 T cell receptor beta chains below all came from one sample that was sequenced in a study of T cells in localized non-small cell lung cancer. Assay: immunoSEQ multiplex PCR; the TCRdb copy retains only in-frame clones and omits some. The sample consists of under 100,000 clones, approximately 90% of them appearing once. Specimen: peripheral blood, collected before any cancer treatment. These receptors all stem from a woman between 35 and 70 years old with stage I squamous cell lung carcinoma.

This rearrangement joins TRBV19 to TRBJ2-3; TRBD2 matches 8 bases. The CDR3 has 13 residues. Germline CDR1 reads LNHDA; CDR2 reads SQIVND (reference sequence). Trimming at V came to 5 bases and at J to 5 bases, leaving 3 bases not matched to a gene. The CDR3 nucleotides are TGTGCCAGTAGTGGTCTAGCGGGAGATACGCAGTATTTT. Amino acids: CASSGLAGDTQYF.

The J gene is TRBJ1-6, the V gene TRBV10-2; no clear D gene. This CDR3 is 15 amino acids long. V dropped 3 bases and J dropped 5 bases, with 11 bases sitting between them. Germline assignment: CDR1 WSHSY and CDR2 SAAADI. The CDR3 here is CASSDLRVDNSPLHF. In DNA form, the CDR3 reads TGCGCCAGCAGTGATCTCCGGGTGGATAATTCACCCCTCCACTTT.

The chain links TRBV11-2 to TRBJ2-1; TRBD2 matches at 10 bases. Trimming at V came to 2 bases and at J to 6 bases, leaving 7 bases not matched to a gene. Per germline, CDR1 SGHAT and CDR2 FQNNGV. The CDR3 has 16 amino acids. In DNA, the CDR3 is TGTGCCAGCAGCTTAATTAACCTAGCGGGGGTCAATGAGCAGTTCTTC. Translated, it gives CASSLINLAGVNEQFF.

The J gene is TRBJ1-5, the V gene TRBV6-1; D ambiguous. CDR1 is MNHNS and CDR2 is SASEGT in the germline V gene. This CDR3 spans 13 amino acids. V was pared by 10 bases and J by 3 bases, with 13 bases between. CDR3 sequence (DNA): TGTGCCACCCAGGAAAGCACCAATCAGCCCCAGCATTTT. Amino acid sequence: CATQESTNQPQHF.

The CDR3 protein is CASSRGQGGYGYTF. CDR3 nucleotides: TGTGCCAGCAGTCGGGGTCAGGGTGGCTATGGCTACACCTTC. The rearrangement uses TRBV27 and TRBJ1-2, with D possibly TRBD1 on 5 matching bases. This CDR3 is 14 amino acids long. V lost 5 bases and J lost 4, with 14 bases in between. Germline V CDR1 and CDR2: MNHEY, SMNVEV (reference sequence).

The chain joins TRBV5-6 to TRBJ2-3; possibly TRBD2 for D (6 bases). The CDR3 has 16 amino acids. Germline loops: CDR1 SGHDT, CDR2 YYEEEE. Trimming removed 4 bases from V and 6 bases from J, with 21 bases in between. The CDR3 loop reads CASSGELVGGTDTQYF. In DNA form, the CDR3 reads TGTGCCAGCAGCGGGGAACTAGTAGGCGGGACGGATACGCAGTATTTT. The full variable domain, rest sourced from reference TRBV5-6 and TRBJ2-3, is DAGVTQSPTHLIKTRGQQVTLRCSPKSGHDTVSWYQQALGQGPQFIFQYYEEEERQRGNFPDRFSGHQFPNYSSELNVNALLLGDSALYLCASSGELVGGTDTQYFGPGTRLTVL.

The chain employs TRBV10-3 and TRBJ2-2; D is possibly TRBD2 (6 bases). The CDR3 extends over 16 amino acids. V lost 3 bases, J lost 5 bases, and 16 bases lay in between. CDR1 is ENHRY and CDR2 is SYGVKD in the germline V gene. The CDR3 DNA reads TGTGCCATCAGTGATAGGGGCGGGGCCGAAACCGGGGAGCTGTTTTTT. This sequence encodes CAISDRGGAETGELFF.

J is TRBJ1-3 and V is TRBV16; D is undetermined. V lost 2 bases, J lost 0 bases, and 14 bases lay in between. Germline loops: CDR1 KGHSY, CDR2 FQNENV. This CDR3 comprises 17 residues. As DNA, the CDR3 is TGTGCCAGCAGCCAAGGCAGGCCTAAGAGCTCTGGAAACACCATATATTTT. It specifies CASSQGRPKSSGNTIYF.

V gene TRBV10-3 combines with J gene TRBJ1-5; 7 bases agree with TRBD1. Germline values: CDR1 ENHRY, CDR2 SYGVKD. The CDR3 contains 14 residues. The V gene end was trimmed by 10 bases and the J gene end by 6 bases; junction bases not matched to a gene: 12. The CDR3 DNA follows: TGTGCCACGTCTGACAGGGCGGTAAGTCAGCCCCAGCATTTT. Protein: CATSDRAVSQPQHF.

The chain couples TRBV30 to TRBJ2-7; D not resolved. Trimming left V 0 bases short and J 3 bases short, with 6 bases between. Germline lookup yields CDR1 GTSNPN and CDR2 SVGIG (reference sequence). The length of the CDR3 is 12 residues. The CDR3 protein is CAWSVSDYEQYF. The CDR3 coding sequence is TGTGCCTGGAGTGTATCCGACTACGAGCAGTACTTC.

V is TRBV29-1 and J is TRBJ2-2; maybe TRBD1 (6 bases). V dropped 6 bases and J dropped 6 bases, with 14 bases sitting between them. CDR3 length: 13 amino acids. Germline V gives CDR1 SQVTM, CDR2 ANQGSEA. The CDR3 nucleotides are TGCAGCGTCAACCGACAGGATCCCGGGGAGCTGTTTTTT. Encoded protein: CSVNRQDPGELFF.

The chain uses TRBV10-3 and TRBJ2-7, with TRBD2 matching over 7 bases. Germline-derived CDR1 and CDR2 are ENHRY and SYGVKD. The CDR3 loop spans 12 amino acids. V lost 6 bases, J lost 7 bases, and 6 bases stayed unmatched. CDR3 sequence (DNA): TGTGCCATCAGGGGGGAGGGGTGGGAGCAGTACTTC. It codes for CAIRGEGWEQYF.

The CDR3 DNA is TGTGCCAGCCGAGGGACAGGGAACGGGAACACTGAAGCTTTCTTT. This sequence encodes CASRGTGNGNTEAFF. The V call is TRBV2, the J call TRBJ1-1; 9 nucleotides agree with TRBD1. Germline V gene sequence: CDR1 SNHLY, CDR2 FYNNEI. The CDR3 is made up of 15 amino acids. The V segment lost 8 bases and the J segment 1 base; nucleotides outside the gene matches: 8.

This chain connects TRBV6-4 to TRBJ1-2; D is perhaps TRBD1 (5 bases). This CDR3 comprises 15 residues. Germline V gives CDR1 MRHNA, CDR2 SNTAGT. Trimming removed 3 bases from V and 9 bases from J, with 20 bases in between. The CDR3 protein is CASSERLGLGRSYTF. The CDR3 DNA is TGTGCCAGCAGTGAAAGGTTGGGACTGGGAAGAAGCTACACCTTC.